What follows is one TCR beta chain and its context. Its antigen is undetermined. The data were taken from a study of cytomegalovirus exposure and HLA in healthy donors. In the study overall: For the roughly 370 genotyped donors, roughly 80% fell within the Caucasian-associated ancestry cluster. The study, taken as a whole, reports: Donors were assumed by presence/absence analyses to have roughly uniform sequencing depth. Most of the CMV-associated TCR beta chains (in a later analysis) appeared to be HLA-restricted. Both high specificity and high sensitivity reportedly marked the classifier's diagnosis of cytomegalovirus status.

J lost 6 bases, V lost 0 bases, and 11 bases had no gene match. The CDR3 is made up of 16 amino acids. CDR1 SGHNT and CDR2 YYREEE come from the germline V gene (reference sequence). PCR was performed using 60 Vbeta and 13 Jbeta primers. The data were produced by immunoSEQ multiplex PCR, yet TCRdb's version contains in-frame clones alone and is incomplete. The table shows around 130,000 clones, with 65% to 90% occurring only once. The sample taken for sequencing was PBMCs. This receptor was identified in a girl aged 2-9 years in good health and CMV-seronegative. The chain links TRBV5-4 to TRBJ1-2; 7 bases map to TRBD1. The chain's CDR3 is CASSLVRAEGADGYTF. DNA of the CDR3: TGTGCCAGCAGCTTGGTCCGGGCGGAGGGGGCTGATGGCTACACCTTC.